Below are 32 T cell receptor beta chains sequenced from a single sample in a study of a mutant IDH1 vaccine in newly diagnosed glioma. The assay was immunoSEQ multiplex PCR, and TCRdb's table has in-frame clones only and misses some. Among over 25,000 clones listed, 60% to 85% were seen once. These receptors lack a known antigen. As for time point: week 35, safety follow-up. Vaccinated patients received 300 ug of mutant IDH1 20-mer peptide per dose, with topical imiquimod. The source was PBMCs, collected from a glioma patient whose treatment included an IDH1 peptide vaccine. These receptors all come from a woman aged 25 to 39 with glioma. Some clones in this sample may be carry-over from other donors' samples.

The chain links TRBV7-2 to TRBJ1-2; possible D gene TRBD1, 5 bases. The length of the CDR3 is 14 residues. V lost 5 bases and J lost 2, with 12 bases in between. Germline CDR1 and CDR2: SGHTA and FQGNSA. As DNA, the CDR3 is TGTGCCAGCAGCCGACCGGGACCCAACTATGGCTACACCTTC. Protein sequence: CASSRPGPNYGYTF.

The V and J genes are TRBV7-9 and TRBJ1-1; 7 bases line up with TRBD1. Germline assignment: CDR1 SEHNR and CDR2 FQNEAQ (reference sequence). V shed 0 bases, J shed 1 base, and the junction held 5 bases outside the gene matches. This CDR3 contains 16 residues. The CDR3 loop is CASSLAQRGRNTEAFF. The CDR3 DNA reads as TGTGCCAGCAGCTTAGCGCAAAGGGGGCGGAACACTGAAGCTTTCTTT. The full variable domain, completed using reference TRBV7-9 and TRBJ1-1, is DTGVSQNPRHKITKRGQNVTFRCDPISEHNRLYWYRQTLGQGPEFLTYFQNEAQLEKSRLLSDRFSAERPKGSFSTLEIQRTEQGDSAMYLCASSLAQRGRNTEAFFGQGTRLTVV.

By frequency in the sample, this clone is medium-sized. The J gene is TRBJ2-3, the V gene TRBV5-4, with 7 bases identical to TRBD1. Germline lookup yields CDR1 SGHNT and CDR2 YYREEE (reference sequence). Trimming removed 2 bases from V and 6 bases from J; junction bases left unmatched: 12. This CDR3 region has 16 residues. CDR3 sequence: CASSFTHRGVQDTQYF. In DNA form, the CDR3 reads TGTGCCAGCAGCTTCACCCACAGGGGAGTGCAGGATACGCAGTATTTT.

CDR3 in DNA: TGTGCCAGCAGGCCTCGACAGGGGGCGAGCTACACCTTC. As protein: CASRPRQGASYTF. The chain is built from TRBV5-6 and TRBJ1-2; 10 nucleotides align to TRBD1. Per the germline V gene, CDR1 is SGHDT and CDR2 is YYEEEE. V lost 5 bases and J lost 9; bases outside the gene matches: 7. This CDR3 is built from 13 residues.

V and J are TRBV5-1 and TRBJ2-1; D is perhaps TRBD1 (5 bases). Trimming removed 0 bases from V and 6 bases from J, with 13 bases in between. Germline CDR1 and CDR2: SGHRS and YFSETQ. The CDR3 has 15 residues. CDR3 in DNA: TGCGCCAGCAGCTTGGATGGGGCAGGCGTCAATGAGCAGTTCTTC. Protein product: CASSLDGAGVNEQFF.

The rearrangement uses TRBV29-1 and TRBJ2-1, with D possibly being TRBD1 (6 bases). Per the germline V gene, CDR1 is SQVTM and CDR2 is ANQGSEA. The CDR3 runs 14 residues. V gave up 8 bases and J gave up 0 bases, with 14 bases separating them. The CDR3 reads CSPFQDSSYNEQFF. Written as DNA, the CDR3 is TGCAGCCCATTTCAGGACAGCTCCTACAATGAGCAGTTCTTC.

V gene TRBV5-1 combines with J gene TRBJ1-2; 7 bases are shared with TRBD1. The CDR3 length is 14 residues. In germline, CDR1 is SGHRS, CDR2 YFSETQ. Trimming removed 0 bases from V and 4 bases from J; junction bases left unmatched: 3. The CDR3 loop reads CASSLGQGGYGYTF. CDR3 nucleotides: TGCGCCAGCAGCTTGGGGCAGGGGGGCTATGGCTACACCTTC.

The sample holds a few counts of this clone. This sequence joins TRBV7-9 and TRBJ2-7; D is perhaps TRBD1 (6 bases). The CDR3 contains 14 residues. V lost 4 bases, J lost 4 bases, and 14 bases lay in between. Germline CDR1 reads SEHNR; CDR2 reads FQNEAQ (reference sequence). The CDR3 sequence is CASSSRGLFYEQYF. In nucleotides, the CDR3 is TGTGCCAGCAGCTCCAGGGGTCTGTTTTACGAGCAGTACTTC.

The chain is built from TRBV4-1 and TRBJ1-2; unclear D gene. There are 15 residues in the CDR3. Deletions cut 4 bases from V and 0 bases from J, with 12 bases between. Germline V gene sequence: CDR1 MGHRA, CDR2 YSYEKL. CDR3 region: CASSPLIGPNYGYTF. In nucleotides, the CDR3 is TGCGCCAGCAGCCCTTTAATAGGGCCTAACTATGGCTACACCTTC.

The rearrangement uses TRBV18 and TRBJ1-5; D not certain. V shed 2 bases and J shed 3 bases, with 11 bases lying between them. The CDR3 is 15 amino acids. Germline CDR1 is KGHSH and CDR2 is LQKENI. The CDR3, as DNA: TGTGCCAGCTCACCAGTCCCTGCTGCCAATCAGCCCCAGCATTTT. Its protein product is CASSPVPAANQPQHF.

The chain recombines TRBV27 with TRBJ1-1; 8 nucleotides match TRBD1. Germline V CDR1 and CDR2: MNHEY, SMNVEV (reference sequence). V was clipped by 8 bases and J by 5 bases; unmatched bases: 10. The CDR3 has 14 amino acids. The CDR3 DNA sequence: TGTGCCAGCGCCCCTAGGACAGGGTTAACTGAAGCTTTCTTT. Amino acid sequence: CASAPRTGLTEAFF.

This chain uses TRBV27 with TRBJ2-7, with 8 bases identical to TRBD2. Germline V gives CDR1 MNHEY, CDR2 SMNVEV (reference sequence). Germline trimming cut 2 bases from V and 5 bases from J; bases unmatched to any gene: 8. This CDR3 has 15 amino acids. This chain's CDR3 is CASSLAGLVHHEQYF. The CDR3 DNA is TGTGCCAGCAGTTTAGCGGGACTAGTCCATCACGAGCAGTACTTC.

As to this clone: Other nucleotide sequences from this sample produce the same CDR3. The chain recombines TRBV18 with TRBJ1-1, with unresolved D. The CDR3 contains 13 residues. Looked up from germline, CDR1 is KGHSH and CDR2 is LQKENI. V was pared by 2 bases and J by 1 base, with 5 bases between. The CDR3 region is CASSPGPNTEAFF. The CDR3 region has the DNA TGTGCCAGCTCACCAGGACCGAACACTGAAGCTTTCTTT.

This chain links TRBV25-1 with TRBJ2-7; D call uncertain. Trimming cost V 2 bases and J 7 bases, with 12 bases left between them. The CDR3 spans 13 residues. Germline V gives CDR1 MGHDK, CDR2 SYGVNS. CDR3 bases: TGTGCCAGCAGTGAAATTGACATAAGGGAGCAGTACTTC. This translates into CASSEIDIREQYF.

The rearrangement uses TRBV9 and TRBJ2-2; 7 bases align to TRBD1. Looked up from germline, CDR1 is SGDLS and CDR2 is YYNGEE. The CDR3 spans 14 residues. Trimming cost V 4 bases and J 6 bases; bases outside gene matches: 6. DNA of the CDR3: TGTGCCAGCAGCACCCGACAGGGTTCCGGGGAGCTGTTTTTT. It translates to CASSTRQGSGELFF.

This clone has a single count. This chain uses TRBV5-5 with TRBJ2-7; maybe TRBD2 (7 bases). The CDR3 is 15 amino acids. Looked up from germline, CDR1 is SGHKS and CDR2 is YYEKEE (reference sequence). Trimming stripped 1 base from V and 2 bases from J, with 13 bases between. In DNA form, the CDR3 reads TGTGCCAGCAGCTTGAGCGGGACAAAGCCCTACGAGCAGTACTTC. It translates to CASSLSGTKPYEQYF.

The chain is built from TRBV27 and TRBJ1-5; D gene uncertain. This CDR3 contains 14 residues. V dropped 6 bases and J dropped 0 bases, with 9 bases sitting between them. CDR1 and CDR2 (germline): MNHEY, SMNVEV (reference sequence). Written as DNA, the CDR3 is TGTGCCAGCAGGCGCCGGGATAGCAATCAGCCCCAGCATTTT. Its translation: CASRRRDSNQPQHF.

The chain's CDR3 is CASSSPKIIWYF. CDR3 DNA: TGTGCCAGCAGTTCCCCGAAGATAATTTGGTATTTT. This chain connects TRBV6-5 to TRBJ2-3, with D hard to call. V was cut by 4 bases and J by 14 bases, with 16 bases left in between. Germline V gene sequence: CDR1 MNHEY, CDR2 SVGAGI. The length of the CDR3 is 12 residues.

DNA for the CDR3: TGTGCCAGCAGCCAAGAAGAGAGCCAGGCATCCTCCTACGAGCAGTACTTC. It codes for CASSQEESQASSYEQYF. This chain links TRBV14 with TRBJ2-7; D remains ambiguous. Germline lookup yields CDR1 SGHDN and CDR2 FVKESK. This CDR3 spans 17 amino acids. Trimming left V 0 bases short and J 0 bases short, with 15 bases between.

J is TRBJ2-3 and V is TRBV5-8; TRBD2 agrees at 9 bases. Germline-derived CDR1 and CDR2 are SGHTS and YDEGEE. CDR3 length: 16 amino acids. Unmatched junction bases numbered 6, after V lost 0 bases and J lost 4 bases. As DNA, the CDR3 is TGTGCCAGCAGCTTGGGCGGGAGGGCCAGGGCAGATACGCAGTATTTT. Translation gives CASSLGGRARADTQYF.

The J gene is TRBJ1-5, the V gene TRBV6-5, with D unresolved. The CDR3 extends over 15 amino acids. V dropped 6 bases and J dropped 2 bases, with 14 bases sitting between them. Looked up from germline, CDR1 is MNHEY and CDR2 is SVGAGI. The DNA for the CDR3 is TGTGCCAGCAGAACTTCGGGGTTGGGCAATCAGCCCCAGCATTTT. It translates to CASRTSGLGNQPQHF.

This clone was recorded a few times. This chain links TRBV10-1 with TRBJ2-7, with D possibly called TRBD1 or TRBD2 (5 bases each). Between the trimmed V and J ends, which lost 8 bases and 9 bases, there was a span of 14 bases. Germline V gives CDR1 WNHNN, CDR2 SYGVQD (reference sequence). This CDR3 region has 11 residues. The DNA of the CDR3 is TGCGCCAGCTCCGGGACCTCCGGGCAGTACTTC. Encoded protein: CASSGTSGQYF.

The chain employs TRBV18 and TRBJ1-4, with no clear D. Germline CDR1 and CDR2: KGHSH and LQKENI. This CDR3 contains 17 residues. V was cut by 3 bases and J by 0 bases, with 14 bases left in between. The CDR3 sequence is CASSPGRIGSTNEKLFF. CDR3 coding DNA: TGTGCCAGCTCACCCGGGAGGATAGGCTCAACTAATGAAAAACTGTTTTTT.

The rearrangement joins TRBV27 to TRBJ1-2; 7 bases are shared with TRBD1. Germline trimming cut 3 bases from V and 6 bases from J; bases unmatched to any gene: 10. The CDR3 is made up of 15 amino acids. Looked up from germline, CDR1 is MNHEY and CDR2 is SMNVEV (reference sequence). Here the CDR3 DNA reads TGTGCCAGCAGTTTTCAATTGGCAGGGGGAGATGGCTACACCTTC. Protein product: CASSFQLAGGDGYTF.

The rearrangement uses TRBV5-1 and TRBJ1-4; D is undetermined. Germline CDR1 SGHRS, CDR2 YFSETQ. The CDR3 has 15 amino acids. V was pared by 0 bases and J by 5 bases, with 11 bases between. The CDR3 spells CASSLVGLLNEKLFF. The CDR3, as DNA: TGCGCCAGCAGCTTGGTGGGCCTCCTAAATGAAAAACTGTTTTTT.

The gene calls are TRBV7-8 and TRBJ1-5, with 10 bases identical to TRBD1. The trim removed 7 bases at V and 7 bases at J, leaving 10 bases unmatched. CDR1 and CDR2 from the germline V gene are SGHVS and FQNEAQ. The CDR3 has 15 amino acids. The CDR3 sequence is CASTFGTGVNQPQHF. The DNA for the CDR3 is TGTGCCAGCACCTTTGGGACAGGGGTTAACCAGCCCCAGCATTTT.

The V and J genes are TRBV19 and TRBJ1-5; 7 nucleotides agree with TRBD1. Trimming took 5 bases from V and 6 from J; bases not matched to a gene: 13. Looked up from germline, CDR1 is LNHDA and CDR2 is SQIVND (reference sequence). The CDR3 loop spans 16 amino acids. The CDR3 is CASSPSGTERFQPQHF. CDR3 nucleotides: TGTGCCAGTAGTCCTTCCGGGACAGAAAGATTTCAGCCCCAGCATTTT.

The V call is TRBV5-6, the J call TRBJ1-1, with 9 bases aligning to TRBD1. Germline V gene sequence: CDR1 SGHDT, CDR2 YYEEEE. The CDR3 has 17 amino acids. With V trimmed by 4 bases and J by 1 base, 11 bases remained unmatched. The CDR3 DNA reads TGTGCCAGCAGCCCCCCGGGGACAGGGACTTGGAACACTGAAGCTTTCTTT. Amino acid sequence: CASSPPGTGTWNTEAFF. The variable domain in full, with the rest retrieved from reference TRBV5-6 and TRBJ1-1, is DAGVTQSPTHLIKTRGQQVTLRCSPKSGHDTVSWYQQALGQGPQFIFQYYEEEERQRGNFPDRFSGHQFPNYSSELNVNALLLGDSALYLCASSPPGTGTWNTEAFFGQGTRLTVV.

CDR3 sequence: CASSYERDSPQFF. The CDR3 region has the DNA TGTGCCAGCAGTTACGAGCGGGACAGCCCGCAGTTCTTC. The gene calls are TRBV6-5 and TRBJ2-1; either TRBD1 or TRBD2 may fit D (7 bases each). Trimming cost V 2 bases and J 12 bases, with 14 bases left between them. This CDR3 region has 13 residues. Germline CDR1 MNHEY, CDR2 SVGAGI.

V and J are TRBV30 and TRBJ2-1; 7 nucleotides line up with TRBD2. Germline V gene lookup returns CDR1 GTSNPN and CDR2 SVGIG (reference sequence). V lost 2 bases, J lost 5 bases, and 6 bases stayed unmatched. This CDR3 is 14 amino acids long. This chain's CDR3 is CAWSTASGHNEQFF. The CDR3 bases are TGTGCCTGGAGTACCGCTAGCGGCCACAATGAGCAGTTCTTC.

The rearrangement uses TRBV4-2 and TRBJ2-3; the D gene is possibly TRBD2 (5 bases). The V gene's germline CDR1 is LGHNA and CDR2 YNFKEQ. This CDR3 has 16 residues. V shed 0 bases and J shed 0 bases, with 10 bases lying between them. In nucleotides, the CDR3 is TGTGCCAGCAGCCAAGACGGGATCACTAGCACAGATACGCAGTATTTT. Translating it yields CASSQDGITSTDTQYF.

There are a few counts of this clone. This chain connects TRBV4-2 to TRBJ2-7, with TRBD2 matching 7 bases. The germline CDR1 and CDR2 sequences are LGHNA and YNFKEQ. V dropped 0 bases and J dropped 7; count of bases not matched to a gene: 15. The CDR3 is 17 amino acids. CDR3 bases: TGTGCCAGCAGCCAAGAGGGGGGGGAACTGGGATACTGGGAGCAGTACTTC. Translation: CASSQEGGELGYWEQYF.